This T cell receptor beta chain was identified during a study of T-cell memory formation after mild COVID-19. Germline V gene sequence: CDR1 SGDLS, CDR2 YYNGEE. Trimming cost V 4 bases and J 6 bases, with 25 bases left between them. This CDR3 contains 17 residues. The TCR alpha and TCR beta cDNA libraries, bearing sample barcodes and UMIs, were generated by 5'RACE using constant-segment primers. TCRdb fed the 5' RACE reads into MiXCR, producing one record per CDR3 protein. The sample records under 60,000 distinct CDR3 sequences, roughly 9% being singletons. The source material was PBMCs or a T cell subset sorted from them (not recorded which). This TCR derives from an adult woman who had mild COVID-19 (a few samples of this study predate the infection). Cell type and time point are not known. The chain links TRBV9 to TRBJ1-1, with D possibly being TRBD1 (6 bases). CDR3: CASSTILPGTKHAEAFF. CDR3 nucleotide sequence: TGTGCCAGCAGCACCATCCTCCCCGGGACAAAGCACGCTGAAGCTTTCTTT.